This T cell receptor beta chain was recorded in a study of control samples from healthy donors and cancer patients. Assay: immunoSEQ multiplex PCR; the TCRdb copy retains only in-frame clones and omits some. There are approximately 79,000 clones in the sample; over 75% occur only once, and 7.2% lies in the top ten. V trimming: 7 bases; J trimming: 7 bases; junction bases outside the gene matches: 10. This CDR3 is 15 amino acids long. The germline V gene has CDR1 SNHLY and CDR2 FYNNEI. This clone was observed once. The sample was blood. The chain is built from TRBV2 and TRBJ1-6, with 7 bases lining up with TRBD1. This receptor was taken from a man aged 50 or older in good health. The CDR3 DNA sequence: TGTGCCAGCACCGATGCGGACAGGATGAATTCACCCCTCCACTTT. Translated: CASTDADRMNSPLHF.